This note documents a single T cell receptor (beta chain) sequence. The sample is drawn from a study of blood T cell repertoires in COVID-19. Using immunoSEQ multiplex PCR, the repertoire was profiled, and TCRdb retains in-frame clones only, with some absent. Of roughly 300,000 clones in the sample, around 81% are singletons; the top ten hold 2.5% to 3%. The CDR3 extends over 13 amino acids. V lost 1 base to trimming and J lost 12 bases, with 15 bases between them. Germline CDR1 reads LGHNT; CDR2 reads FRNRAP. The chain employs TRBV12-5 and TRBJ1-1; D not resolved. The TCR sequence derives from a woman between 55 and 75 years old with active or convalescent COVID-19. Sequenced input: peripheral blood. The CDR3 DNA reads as TGTGCTAGTGGTTTGGGGATTGAGGCTACGACTTTCTTT. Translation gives CASGLGIEATTFF.